The source of this T cell receptor beta chain is a study of T cells in localized non-small cell lung cancer. Remarks on this clone: Its target is not known.

TCRdb's copy holds only in-frame clones and misses some; the assay was immunoSEQ multiplex PCR. The data hold 30,000 to 40,000 clones, with almost 90% observed a single time. Study-level points and caveats: An association was observed between higher blood T cell density and longer overall survival. Adjacent uninvolved lung tissue had the highest T cell clonality, exceeding tumor.

The V gene lost 6 bases and the J gene lost 2 bases, with 13 bases spanning the gap. This CDR3 has 14 residues. Germline CDR1 reads MNHNS; CDR2 reads SASEGT. The specimen was peripheral blood, collected before any cancer treatment. The sequence derives from a man between 35 and 75 years old with stage I lung adenocarcinoma. The chain has TRBV6-1 and TRBJ1-1; D may be TRBD1 (5 bases). Written as DNA, the CDR3 is TGTGCCAGCAGCCGGGCCGACAGTAACACTGAAGCTTTCTTT. It yields the protein CASSRADSNTEAFF.